The 28 T cell receptor beta chains in this list originate from one sample, sequenced in a study of CD8+CD57+ T cells in acquired aplastic anemia. TCR beta VDJ and CDR3 were profiled, and genomic DNA was the template. From the reads, TCRdb called clonotypes with MiXCR, one entry per CDR3 protein. Of fewer than 250,000 distinct CDR3 sequences listed, roughly half are singletons. In patients chosen for sequencing, flow cytometry had shown CD8+CD57+ cell expansion. Sample: sorted CD4+, CD8+, or CD8+CD57+ T cells (not recorded which) from PBMCs. The receptors were sampled from a human donor with aplastic anemia.

About this clonotype: The conserved phenylalanine or tryptophan is not found at the CDR3 terminus, so this likely reflects a read error. Because the CDR3's place on the DNA is in doubt, the DNA is left out and the CDR3 is given as listed by TCRdb. The V gene is TRBV7-8, the J gene TRBJ2-7; whether TRBD2, the table's D call, matches the DNA was not checked. CDR1 and CDR2 (germline): SGHVS, FQNEAQ. The CDR3 has 12 amino acids, counting both end residues. The CDR3 sequence: CTSSSGLVGPYL.

The J gene is TRBJ1-2, the V gene TRBV7-4, with D possibly being TRBD1 (6 bases). The CDR3 runs to 11 residues. Germline CDR1 reads SGHVT; CDR2 reads SQSDAQ. The ends were cut back, 1 base at V and 14 bases at J, with 11 bases in the middle. CDR3 nucleotides: TGTGCCAGCAGCTTAGGTACCGGGACAACCTTC. It yields the protein CASSLGTGTTF.

The sample holds many counts of this clonotype. V usage is TRBV7-6 and J usage is TRBJ2-5; TRBD2 is a possible D gene (5 bases). Germline loops: CDR1 SGHVS, CDR2 FNYEAQ. The V gene lost 1 base and the J gene lost 2 bases, with 11 bases spanning the gap. The CDR3 runs 15 residues. The CDR3 sequence: CASSLELGPQETQYF. The CDR3 coding sequence is TGTGCCAGCAGCTTAGAACTAGGTCCTCAAGAGACCCAGTACTTC.

The chain uses TRBV9 and TRBJ1-6; 7 nucleotides match TRBD1. Germline trimming cut 3 bases from V and 7 bases from J; bases unmatched to any gene: 10. CDR1 SGDLS and CDR2 YYNGEE come from the germline V gene. The CDR3 is 16 amino acids. The CDR3 DNA reads as TGTGCCAGCAGCGGGACCTACAGGGGCACGAATTCACCCCTCCACTTT. Residues: CASSGTYRGTNSPLHF.

CDR3 amino acids: CASRAPGLATNEQFF. The CDR3 DNA follows: TGTGCCAGCCGCGCGCCGGGACTAGCGACCAATGAGCAGTTCTTC. The chain uses TRBV5-5 and TRBJ2-1, with 10 bases identical to TRBD2. Germline values: CDR1 SGHKS, CDR2 YYEKEE (reference sequence). V trimming: 7 bases; J trimming: 6 bases; junction bases outside the gene matches: 10. This CDR3 region has 15 residues.

This clonotype was detected ten times or more. The rearrangement uses TRBV4-3 and TRBJ1-5; no clear D. The CDR3 sequence is 14 residues long. In germline, CDR1 is LGHNA, CDR2 YSLEER. Trimming left V 0 bases short and J 4 bases short, with 7 bases between. CDR3 in DNA: TGCGCCAGCAGCCAAGATACAATGAATCAGCCCCAGCATTTT. This translates into CASSQDTMNQPQHF.

This clonotype was seen just once. V usage is TRBV7-8 and J usage is TRBJ2-7; TRBD2 agrees at 7 bases. The CDR3 loop spans 12 amino acids. The J segment lost 3 bases and the V segment lost 4 bases, leaving 0 bases of the junction unmatched. Germline V gene lookup returns CDR1 SGHVS and CDR2 FQNEAQ. The CDR3 is CASSWDYYEQYF. CDR3 coding DNA: TGTGCCAGCAGCTGGGACTACTACGAGCAGTACTTC.

A word on this clonotype: With a much larger clone just one base away, this may be a read error. CDR3 nucleotides: TGTGCCAGCAATTCAGACTATGGCTACACCTTC. This sequence encodes CASNSDYGYTF. This chain joins TRBV9 and TRBJ1-2; no clear D. Trimming removed 6 bases at V and 3 bases at J, with 6 bases between. CDR1 SGDLS and CDR2 YYNGEE come from the germline V gene. The length of the CDR3 is 11 residues.

This clonotype was observed a handful of times. The chain couples TRBV28 to TRBJ1-6; 10 positions agree with TRBD1. Unmatched junction bases numbered 5, after V lost 3 bases and J lost 6 bases. The CDR3 length is 16 residues. Germline V gives CDR1 MDHEN, CDR2 SYDVKM. CDR3 sequence reads: CASSLDRGGGNSPLHF. As DNA, the CDR3 is TGTGCCAGCAGTTTGGACAGGGGGGGAGGTAATTCACCCCTCCACTTT. The whole variable domain, filled in from reference TRBV28 and TRBJ1-6, reads DVKVTQSSRYLVKRTGEKVFLECVQDMDHENMFWYRQDPGLGLRLIYFSYDVKMKEKGDIPEGYSVSREKKERFSLILESASTNQTSMYLCASSLDRGGGNSPLHFGNGTRLTVT.

This sequence joins TRBV20-1 and TRBJ2-7, with 11 bases lining up with TRBD2. Germline V gene sequence: CDR1 DFQATT, CDR2 SNEGSKA (reference sequence). The CDR3 consists of 14 residues. The trim removed 5 bases at V and 2 bases at J, leaving 5 bases unmatched. In DNA form, the CDR3 reads TGCAGTGCTCCACTAGCGGGGGCGGCCTACGAGCAGTACTTC. Translation: CSAPLAGAAYEQYF.

V and J are TRBV9 and TRBJ1-4; D ambiguous. There are 13 residues in the CDR3. CDR1 is SGDLS, CDR2 YYNGEE, per germline. The V and J ends lost 0 bases and 8 bases respectively, with 8 bases between them. DNA of the CDR3: TGTGCCAGCAGCGTAGGGTCGGTGGAAAAACTGTTTTTT. Translated, it gives CASSVGSVEKLFF.

J is TRBJ2-7 and V is TRBV20-1; 7 bases are a match to TRBD2. Germline lookup yields CDR1 DFQATT and CDR2 SNEGSKA (reference sequence). This CDR3 is 14 amino acids long. Trimming removed 3 bases from V and 2 bases from J; junction bases left unmatched: 7. CDR3 in amino acids: CSASTAGRTYEQYF. In DNA form, the CDR3 reads TGCAGTGCTAGCACAGCGGGGCGTACCTACGAGCAGTACTTC.

The J gene is TRBJ1-5, the V gene TRBV25-1; TRBD1 might be the D (5 bases). Trimming removed 6 bases at V and 3 bases at J, with 21 bases between. CDR1 is MGHDK and CDR2 is SYGVNS in the germline V gene. The length of the CDR3 is 17 residues. CDR3 DNA: TGTGCCAGCAGCCAAGAAGGACCCGGGGCTCCCAATCAGCCCCAGCATTTT. This encodes CASSQEGPGAPNQPQHF.

The sample holds a few counts of this clonotype. The V call is TRBV24-1, the J call TRBJ2-7, with unresolved D. Germline values: CDR1 KGHDR, CDR2 SFDVKD. The CDR3 extends over 13 amino acids. V was shortened by 4 bases and J by 3 bases, with 9 bases between the two germline ends. CDR3 region: CATSEWGSYEQYF. As DNA, the CDR3 is TGTGCCACCAGTGAGTGGGGAAGCTACGAGCAGTACTTC.

The V call is TRBV10-3, the J call TRBJ2-7; 13 bases map to TRBD2. V lost 7 bases, J lost 5 bases, and 8 bases stayed unmatched. The CDR3 length is 15 residues. The germline gives CDR1 ENHRY, CDR2 SYGVKD. CDR3: CAIIPTSGGLNEQYF. The CDR3 nucleotides read TGTGCCATCATTCCGACTAGCGGGGGGTTGAACGAGCAGTACTTC.

This clonotype was observed at least ten times. The genes are TRBV4-1 and TRBJ2-3, with 10 bases matching TRBD2. With V trimmed by 4 bases and J by 5 bases, 6 bases remained unmatched. The CDR3 is 15 residues long. CDR1 and CDR2 (germline): MGHRA, YSYEKL. This CDR3 is CASSLVAGGVDTQYF. The CDR3 DNA is TGCGCCAGCAGCCTAGTAGCGGGAGGAGTAGATACGCAGTATTTT.

This clonotype was counted many times. This chain connects TRBV4-1 to TRBJ2-7; D is uncertain. Germline loops: CDR1 MGHRA, CDR2 YSYEKL. The CDR3 sequence is 14 residues long. The ends were cut back, 2 bases at V and 4 bases at J, with 12 bases in the middle. As DNA, the CDR3 is TGCGCCAGCAGCCAAAAAATCTCTGGGTACGAGCAGTACTTC. This gives the protein CASSQKISGYEQYF.

This clonotype was found many times. The DNA for the CDR3 is TGTGCCAGCAGTGAAACTGTGGGGTCTGGGGCCAACGTCCTGACTTTC. It is translated as CASSETVGSGANVLTF. The chain joins TRBV2 to TRBJ2-6, with no clear D. The CDR3 contains 16 residues. Trimming pared 2 bases from V and 1 base from J, leaving 9 bases between. Germline V gene sequence: CDR1 SNHLY, CDR2 FYNNEI.

The chain combines TRBV19 with TRBJ1-1; D remains ambiguous. Per germline, CDR1 LNHDA and CDR2 SQIVND (reference sequence). CDR3 length: 13 amino acids. V was pared by 4 bases and J by 1 base, with 7 bases between. CDR3 in amino acids: CASSTYGNTEAFF. The CDR3 bases are TGTGCCAGTAGTACTTACGGGAACACTGAAGCTTTCTTT.

This clonotype has ten or more counts. The chain uses TRBV7-9 and TRBJ1-1, with D possibly TRBD1 on 6 matching bases. Germline V gene lookup returns CDR1 SEHNR and CDR2 FQNEAQ (reference sequence). The CDR3 is made up of 14 amino acids. With 8 bases removed from V and 0 bases from J, the gap between germline ends came to 13 bases. The CDR3: CASHPGHLNTEAFF. CDR3 bases: TGTGCCAGCCATCCGGGACACTTGAACACTGAAGCTTTCTTT.

The gene calls are TRBV4-1 and TRBJ2-1; D gene ambiguous. Trimming left V 0 bases short and J 0 bases short, with 9 bases between. The length of the CDR3 is 16 residues. Germline assignment: CDR1 MGHRA and CDR2 YSYEKL. CDR3 in amino acids: CASSQDGANSYNEQFF. CDR3 coding DNA: TGCGCCAGCAGCCAAGATGGAGCGAACTCCTACAATGAGCAGTTCTTC.

The V call is TRBV10-3, the J call TRBJ2-7, with TRBD1 matching over 7 bases. The V and J ends lost 5 bases and 1 base, in that order; junction bases with no gene match: 8. This CDR3 region has 15 residues. CDR1 is ENHRY, CDR2 SYGVKD, per germline. CDR3 protein: CAISRDSTPSYEQYF. The CDR3, as DNA: TGTGCCATCAGTCGGGACAGTACCCCGTCCTACGAGCAGTACTTC.

V usage is TRBV19 and J usage is TRBJ1-2, with a possible D match to TRBD1 (6 bases). Looked up from germline, CDR1 is LNHDA and CDR2 is SQIVND (reference sequence). Deletions cut 6 bases from V and 8 bases from J, with 16 bases between. This CDR3 has 13 amino acids. The CDR3 region has the DNA TGTGCCAGTAGATGGCAGGGGATTGGGGGCTACACCTTC. The encoded protein is CASRWQGIGGYTF. Using reference TRBV19 and TRBJ1-2 for the parts outside the CDR3, the full variable domain is DGGITQSPKYLFRKEGQNVTLSCEQNLNHDAMYWYRQDPGQGLRLIYYSQIVNDFQKGDIAEGYSVSREKKESFPLTVTSAQKNPTAFYLCASRWQGIGGYTFGSGTRLTVV.

This clonotype was found many times. The J gene is TRBJ1-1, the V gene TRBV25-1; weak D call: TRBD1 (5 bases). With 7 bases removed from V and 7 bases from J, the gap between germline ends came to 19 bases. Germline V lookup: CDR1 MGHDK, CDR2 SYGVNS. This CDR3 is built from 14 residues. The CDR3 sequence: CASMSGVWGYEAFF. The CDR3 nucleotides read TGTGCCAGCATGTCAGGTGTCTGGGGGTATGAAGCTTTCTTT. Filled out from reference TRBV25-1 and TRBJ1-1, the complete variable domain reads EADIYQTPRYLVIGTGKKITLECSQTMGHDKMYWYQQDPGMELHLIHYSYGVNSTEKGDLSSESTVSRIRTEHFPLTLESARPSHTSQYLCASMSGVWGYEAFFGQGTRLTVV.

In the case of this clonotype: Its ends do not fully match the called genes, so a read error is possible. V usage is TRBV25-1 and J usage is TRBJ2-7; 7 bases map to TRBD2. This CDR3 is 14 amino acids long. Germline V CDR1 and CDR2: MGHDK, SYGVNS. Written as DNA, the CDR3 is TGTGCCATCAGTGACTCGGCGGGGGTCTACGAGCAGTACTTC. Translation gives CAISDSAGVYEQYF.

The chain links TRBV9 to TRBJ2-1; TRBD2 matches at 9 bases. CDR3 length: 19 amino acids. Per the germline V gene, CDR1 is SGDLS and CDR2 is YYNGEE. Trimming cost V 0 bases and J 0 bases; bases outside gene matches: 10. CDR3 sequence reads: CASSVDLAGRQNSYNEQFF. The CDR3 region has the DNA TGTGCCAGCAGCGTAGACCTAGCGGGGCGTCAGAACTCCTACAATGAGCAGTTCTTC.

The rearrangement joins TRBV7-3 to TRBJ2-1; 16 bases align to TRBD2. In germline, CDR1 is SGHTA, CDR2 FQGTGA. The V and J ends lost 4 bases and 6 bases, in that order; junction bases with no gene match: 9. The CDR3 loop spans 18 amino acids. In DNA, the CDR3 is TGTGCCAGCAGCTCGAAAGGCGGGACTAGCGGGAGGGGCAATGAGCAGTTCTTC. Its translation is CASSSKGGTSGRGNEQFF. The complete variable domain, with remaining parts taken from reference TRBV7-3 and TRBJ2-1, reads GAGVSQTPSNKVTEKGKYVELRCDPISGHTALYWYRQSLGQGPEFLIYFQGTGAADDSGLPNDRFFAVRPEGSVSTLKIQRTERGDSAVYLCASSSKGGTSGRGNEQFFGPGTRLTVL.

This chain uses TRBV9 with TRBJ2-3; 7 nucleotides align to TRBD1. Germline V CDR1 and CDR2: SGDLS, YYNGEE. Trimming removed 0 bases from V and 1 base from J; junction bases left unmatched: 2. This CDR3 region has 15 residues. CDR3 DNA: TGTGCCAGCAGCGTAGACACAGGGGGCACAGATACGCAGTATTTT. Its protein product is CASSVDTGGTDTQYF. Full variable domain (remainder filled in from reference TRBV9 and TRBJ2-3): DSGVTQTPKHLITATGQRVTLRCSPRSGDLSVYWYQQSLDQGLQFLIQYYNGEERAKGNILERFSAQQFPDLHSELNLSSLELGDSALYFCASSVDTGGTDTQYFGPGTRLTVL.